The entry that follows covers one TCR beta chain sequence. The antigen remains undetermined. CDR3 length: 14 residues. Germline values: CDR1 PRHDT, CDR2 FYEKMQ (reference sequence). V shed 6 bases and J 2 bases; nucleotides not matched to a gene: 4. The record originates from a study of shared clonotypes between healthy human individuals. The healthy adult donors were HIV-negative and reported no recent acute infections or vaccinations. Among the donors, all were Caucasian adults who lived in Nashville, Tennessee. Deep level was the assay's run setting. Assay used: immunoSEQ multiplex PCR; TCRdb lists only in-frame clones, some missing. Of about 2.4 million clones in the sample, approximately 94% were seen once. Study-wide points: Investigators collected only blood, and repertoires in tissues likely differ.

This receptor was obtained from a man between 18 and 35 years old in good health. Material: naive CD4+ T cells sorted from blood. Subset denoted: CD45RA+ positively selected. The chain uses TRBV13 and TRBJ1-5; 7 nucleotides match TRBD1. The CDR3 is CASSQGVGNQPQHF. CDR3 sequence (DNA): TGTGCCAGCAGTCAGGGGGTTGGCAATCAGCCCCAGCATTTT.